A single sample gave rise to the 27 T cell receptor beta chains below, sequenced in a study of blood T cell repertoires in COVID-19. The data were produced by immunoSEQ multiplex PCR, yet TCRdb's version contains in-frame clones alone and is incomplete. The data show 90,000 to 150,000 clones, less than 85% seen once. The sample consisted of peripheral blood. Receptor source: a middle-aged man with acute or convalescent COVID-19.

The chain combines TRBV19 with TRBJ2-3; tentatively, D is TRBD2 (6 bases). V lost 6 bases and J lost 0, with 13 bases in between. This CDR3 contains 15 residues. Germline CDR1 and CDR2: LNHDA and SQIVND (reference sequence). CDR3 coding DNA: TGTGCCAGTAGCACACTAGCCCTTAGCACAGATACGCAGTATTTT. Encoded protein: CASSTLALSTDTQYF.

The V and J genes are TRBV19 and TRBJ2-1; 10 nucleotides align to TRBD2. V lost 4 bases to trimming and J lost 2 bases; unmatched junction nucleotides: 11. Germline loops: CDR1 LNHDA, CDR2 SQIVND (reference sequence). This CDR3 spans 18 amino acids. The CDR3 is CASSKSGSGRSTYNEQFF. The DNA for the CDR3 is TGTGCCAGTAGTAAGTCGGGTAGCGGGAGGTCTACCTACAATGAGCAGTTCTTC.

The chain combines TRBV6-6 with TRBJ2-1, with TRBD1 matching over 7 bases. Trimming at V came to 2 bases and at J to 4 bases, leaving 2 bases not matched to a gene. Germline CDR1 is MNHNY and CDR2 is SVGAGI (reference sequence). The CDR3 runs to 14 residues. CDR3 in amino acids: CASSYGGQYNEQFF. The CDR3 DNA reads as TGTGCCAGCAGTTACGGGGGACAGTACAATGAGCAGTTCTTC.

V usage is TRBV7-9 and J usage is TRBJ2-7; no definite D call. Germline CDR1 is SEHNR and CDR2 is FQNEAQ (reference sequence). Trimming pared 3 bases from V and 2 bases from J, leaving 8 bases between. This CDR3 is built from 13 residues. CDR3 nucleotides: TGTGCCAGCAGCTTGAGTGACACCTACGAGCAGTACTTC. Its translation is CASSLSDTYEQYF. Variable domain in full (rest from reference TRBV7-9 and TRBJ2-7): DTGVSQNPRHKITKRGQNVTFRCDPISEHNRLYWYRQTLGQGPEFLTYFQNEAQLEKSRLLSDRFSAERPKGSFSTLEIQRTEQGDSAMYLCASSLSDTYEQYFGPGTRLTVT.

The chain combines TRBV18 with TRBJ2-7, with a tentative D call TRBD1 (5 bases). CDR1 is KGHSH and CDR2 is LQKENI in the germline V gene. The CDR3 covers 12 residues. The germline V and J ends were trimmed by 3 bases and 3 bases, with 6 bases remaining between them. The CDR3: CASSPDSYEQYF. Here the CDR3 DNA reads TGTGCCAGCTCACCTGACAGCTACGAGCAGTACTTC.

CDR3 residues: CATSDATGGNEQYF. CDR3 nucleotide sequence: TGTGCCACCAGTGACGCAACAGGGGGCAACGAGCAGTACTTC. V and J are TRBV24-1 and TRBJ2-7; 9 bases agree with TRBD1. Germline V lookup: CDR1 KGHDR, CDR2 SFDVKD. The CDR3 has 14 residues. V trimming: 4 bases; J trimming: 5 bases; junction bases outside the gene matches: 5.

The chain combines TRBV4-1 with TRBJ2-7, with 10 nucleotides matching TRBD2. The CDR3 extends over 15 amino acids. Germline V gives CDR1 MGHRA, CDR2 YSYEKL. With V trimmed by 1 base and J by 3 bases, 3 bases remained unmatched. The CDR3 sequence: CASSQVLAGLYEQYF. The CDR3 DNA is TGCGCCAGCAGCCAAGTACTAGCGGGACTCTACGAGCAGTACTTC.

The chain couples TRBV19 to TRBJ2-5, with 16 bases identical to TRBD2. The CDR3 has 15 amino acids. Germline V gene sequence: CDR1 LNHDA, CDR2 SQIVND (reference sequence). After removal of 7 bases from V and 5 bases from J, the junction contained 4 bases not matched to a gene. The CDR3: CASTQGLAGGETQYF. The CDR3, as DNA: TGTGCCAGTACCCAGGGACTAGCGGGGGGGGAGACCCAGTACTTC.

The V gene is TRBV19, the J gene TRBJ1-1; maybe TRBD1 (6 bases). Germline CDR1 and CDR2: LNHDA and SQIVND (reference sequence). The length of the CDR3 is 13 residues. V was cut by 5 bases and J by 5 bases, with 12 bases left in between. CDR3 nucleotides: TGTGCCAGTAGTGAGGGGGTAAGGACTGAAGCTTTCTTT. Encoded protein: CASSEGVRTEAFF.

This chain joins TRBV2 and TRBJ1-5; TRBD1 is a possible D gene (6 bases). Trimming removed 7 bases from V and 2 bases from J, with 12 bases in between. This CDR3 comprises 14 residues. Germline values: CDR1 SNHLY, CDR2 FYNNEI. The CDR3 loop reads CASKNREGNQPQHF. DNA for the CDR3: TGTGCCAGCAAGAACAGGGAAGGCAATCAGCCCCAGCATTTT.

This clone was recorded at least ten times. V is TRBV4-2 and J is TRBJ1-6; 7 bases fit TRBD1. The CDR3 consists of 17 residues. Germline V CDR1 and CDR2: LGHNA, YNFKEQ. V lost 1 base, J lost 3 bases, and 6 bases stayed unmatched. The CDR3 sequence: CASSQAGTANYNSPLHF. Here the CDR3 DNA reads TGTGCCAGCAGCCAAGCTGGGACAGCGAACTATAATTCACCCCTCCACTTT.

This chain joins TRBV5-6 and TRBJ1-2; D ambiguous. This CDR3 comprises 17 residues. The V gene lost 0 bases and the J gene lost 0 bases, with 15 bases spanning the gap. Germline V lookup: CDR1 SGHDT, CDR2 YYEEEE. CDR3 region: CASSLDFGEETNYGYTF. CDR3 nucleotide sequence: TGTGCCAGCAGCTTGGATTTCGGAGAAGAAACTAACTATGGCTACACCTTC.

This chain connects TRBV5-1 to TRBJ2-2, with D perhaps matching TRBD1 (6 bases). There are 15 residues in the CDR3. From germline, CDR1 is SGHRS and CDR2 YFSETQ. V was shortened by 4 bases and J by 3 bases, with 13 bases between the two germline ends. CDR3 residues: CASSTDSMDTGELFF. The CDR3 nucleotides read TGCGCCAGCAGCACGGACAGTATGGACACCGGGGAGCTGTTTTTT.

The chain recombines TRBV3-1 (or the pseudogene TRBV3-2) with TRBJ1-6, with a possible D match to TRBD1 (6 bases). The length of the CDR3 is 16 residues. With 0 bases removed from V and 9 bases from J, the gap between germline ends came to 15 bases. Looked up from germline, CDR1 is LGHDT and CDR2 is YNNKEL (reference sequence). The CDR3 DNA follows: TGTGCCAGCAGCCAAGATCCGAGGGGGTTCCCTTCACCCCTCCACTTT. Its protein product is CASSQDPRGFPSPLHF.

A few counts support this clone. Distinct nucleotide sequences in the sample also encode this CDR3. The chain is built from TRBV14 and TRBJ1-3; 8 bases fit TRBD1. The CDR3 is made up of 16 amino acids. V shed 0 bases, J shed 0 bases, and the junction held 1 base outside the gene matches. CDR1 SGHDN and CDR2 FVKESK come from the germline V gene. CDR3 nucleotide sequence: TGTGCCAGCAGCCAAGATCAGGGGGCCTCTGGAAACACCATATATTTT. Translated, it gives CASSQDQGASGNTIYF.

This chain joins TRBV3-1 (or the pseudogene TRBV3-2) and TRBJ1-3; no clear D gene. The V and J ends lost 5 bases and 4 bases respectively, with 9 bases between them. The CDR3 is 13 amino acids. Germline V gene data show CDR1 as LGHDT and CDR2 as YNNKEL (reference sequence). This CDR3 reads CASSFLRGNTIYF. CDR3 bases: TGTGCCAGCAGCTTCTTGAGAGGAAACACCATATATTTT.

This CDR3 is CASSLYGGPHEQYF. The CDR3 nucleotides are TGTGCCAGCAGCTTATACGGGGGGCCCCACGAGCAGTACTTC. The V call is TRBV7-3, the J call TRBJ2-7; D perhaps matches TRBD2 (7 bases). The V gene's germline CDR1 is SGHTA and CDR2 FQGTGA. The CDR3 sequence is 14 residues long. V dropped 2 bases and J dropped 5 bases, with 13 bases sitting between them.

CDR3 nucleotides: TGTGCCAGCAGCCGTCATAGGGACAGGGGAGGCAATCAGCCCCAGCATTTT. Translation: CASSRHRDRGGNQPQHF. The chain couples TRBV28 to TRBJ1-5, with 10 bases identical to TRBD1. With V trimmed by 6 bases and J by 2 bases, 10 bases remained unmatched. The CDR3 extends over 17 amino acids. Germline V gene lookup returns CDR1 MDHEN and CDR2 SYDVKM.

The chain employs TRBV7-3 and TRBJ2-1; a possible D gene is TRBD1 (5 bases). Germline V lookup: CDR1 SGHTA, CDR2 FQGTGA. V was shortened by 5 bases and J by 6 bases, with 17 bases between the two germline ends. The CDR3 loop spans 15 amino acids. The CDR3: CASSRTAGKGNEQFF. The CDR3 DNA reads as TGTGCCAGCAGCCGAACGGCAGGGAAGGGCAATGAGCAGTTCTTC.

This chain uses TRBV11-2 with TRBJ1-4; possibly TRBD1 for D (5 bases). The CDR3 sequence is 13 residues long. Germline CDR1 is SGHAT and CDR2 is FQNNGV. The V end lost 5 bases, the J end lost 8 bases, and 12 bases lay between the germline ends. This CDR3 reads CASSLWGEEKLFF. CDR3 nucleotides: TGTGCCAGCAGCCTGTGGGGGGAAGAAAAACTGTTTTTT.

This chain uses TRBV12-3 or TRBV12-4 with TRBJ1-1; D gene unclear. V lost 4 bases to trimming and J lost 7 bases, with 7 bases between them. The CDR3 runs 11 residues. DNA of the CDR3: TGTGCCAGCAGTTATCGGGATGAAGCTTTCTTT. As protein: CASSYRDEAFF.

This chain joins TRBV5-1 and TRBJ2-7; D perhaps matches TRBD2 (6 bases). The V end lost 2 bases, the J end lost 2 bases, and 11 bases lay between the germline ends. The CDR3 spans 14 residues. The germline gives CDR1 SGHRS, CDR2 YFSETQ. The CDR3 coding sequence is TGCGCCAGCAGCTTAGGGCAGCGGGCCTACGAGCAGTACTTC. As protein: CASSLGQRAYEQYF.

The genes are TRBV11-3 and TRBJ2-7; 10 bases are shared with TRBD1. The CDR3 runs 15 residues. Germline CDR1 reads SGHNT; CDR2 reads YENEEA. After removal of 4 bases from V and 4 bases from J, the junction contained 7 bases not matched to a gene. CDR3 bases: TGTGCCAGCAGCTATTTTTCGGGACAGGGGTACGAGCAGTACTTC. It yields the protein CASSYFSGQGYEQYF.

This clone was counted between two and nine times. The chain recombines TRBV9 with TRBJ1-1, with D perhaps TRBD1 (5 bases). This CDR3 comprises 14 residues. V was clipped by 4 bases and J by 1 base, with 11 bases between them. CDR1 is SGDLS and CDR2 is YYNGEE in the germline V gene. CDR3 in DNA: TGTGCCAGCAGCTTTCAGGGTGAGAACACTGAAGCTTTCTTT. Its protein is CASSFQGENTEAFF.

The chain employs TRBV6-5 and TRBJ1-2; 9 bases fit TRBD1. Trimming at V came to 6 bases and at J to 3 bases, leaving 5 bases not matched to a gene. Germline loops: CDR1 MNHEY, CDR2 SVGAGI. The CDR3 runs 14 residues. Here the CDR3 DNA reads TGTGCCAGCAGCGACAGGGGGGACGACTATGGCTACACCTTC. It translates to CASSDRGDDYGYTF.

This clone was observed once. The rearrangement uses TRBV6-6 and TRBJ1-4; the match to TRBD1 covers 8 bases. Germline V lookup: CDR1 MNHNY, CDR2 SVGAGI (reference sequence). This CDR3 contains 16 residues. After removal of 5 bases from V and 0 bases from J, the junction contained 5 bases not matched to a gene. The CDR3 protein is CASSLRGHATNEKLFF. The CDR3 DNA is TGTGCCAGCAGTCTCAGGGGGCACGCAACTAATGAAAAACTGTTTTTT.

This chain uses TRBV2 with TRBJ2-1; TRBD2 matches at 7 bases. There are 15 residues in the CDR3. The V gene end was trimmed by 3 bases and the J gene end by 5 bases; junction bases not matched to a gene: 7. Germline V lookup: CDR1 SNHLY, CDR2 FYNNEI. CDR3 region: CASSDVSSGNNEQFF. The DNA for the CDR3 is TGTGCCAGCAGTGATGTGTCTAGCGGAAACAATGAGCAGTTCTTC.